Following are 26 T cell receptor beta chains from one sample sequenced in a study of STAT3 mutations in large granular lymphocyte leukemia. Findings and caveats of the study: In T-cell large granular lymphocyte leukemia, about half of patients showed multiple immunodominant subclonotypes.

The antigens for these receptors are not known. Method: immunoSEQ multiplex PCR; TCRdb's copy keeps in-frame clones and lacks some. There are around 10,000 clones in the sample; more than 75% occur only once, and around 35% lies in the top ten. Sequencing used peripheral blood mononuclear cells. These receptors all stem from a man in his 60s with T-cell large granular lymphocyte leukemia. Some clones in this sample may be carry-over from other donors' samples.

V is TRBV29-1 and J is TRBJ1-4, with D uncertain. This CDR3 is 13 amino acids long. CDR1 is SQVTM and CDR2 is ANQGSEA in the germline V gene. V was pared by 6 bases and J by 1 base, with 9 bases between. The CDR3 reads CSVSGGTNEKLFF. The CDR3 coding sequence is TGCAGCGTATCGGGAGGAACTAATGAAAAACTGTTTTTT.

J is TRBJ1-1 and V is TRBV5-1; weak D call: TRBD1 (5 bases). Trimming shortened V by 3 bases and J by 0 bases, and 24 bases separated the two germline ends. Per germline, CDR1 SGHRS and CDR2 YFSETQ. CDR3 size: 19 residues. CDR3 sequence (DNA): TGCGCCAGCAGCTCCGGCCATACCCCGGGGGTTGGCATGAACACTGAAGCTTTCTTT. Translation gives CASSSGHTPGVGMNTEAFF.

The chain recombines TRBV28 with TRBJ1-2; a possible D gene is TRBD1 (6 bases). CDR1 and CDR2 from the germline V gene are MDHEN and SYDVKM. With 6 bases removed from V and 7 bases from J, the gap between germline ends came to 18 bases. The CDR3 has 14 residues. As DNA, the CDR3 is TGTGCCAGCAGCCCACCATACAGGGATGTTGGCTACACCTTC. It specifies CASSPPYRDVGYTF.

The chain employs TRBV5-1 and TRBJ1-1; no definite D call. The CDR3 totals 13 residues. V lost 0 bases and J 1 base, leaving 4 bases between the germline ends. Germline values: CDR1 SGHRS, CDR2 YFSETQ. The CDR3 nucleotides read TGCGCCAGCAGCTTGGGGGGGAACACTGAAGCTTTCTTT. Protein product: CASSLGGNTEAFF.

This clone has just one count. The chain is built from TRBV12-2 and TRBJ2-3; the table's D gene call, TRBD2, was not cross checked with the DNA. TRBV12-2 is tagged as a pseudogene. The CDR3 consists of 16 residues. In nucleotides, the CDR3 is TGTGCAAGTCGCTTAGGGGAGCGGGAGGTTTCAGATACGCAGTATTTT. It is translated as CASRLGEREVSDTQYF.

This chain uses TRBV14 with TRBJ2-7; D unresolved. The V and J ends lost 4 bases and 2 bases respectively, with 9 bases between them. Looked up from germline, CDR1 is SGHDN and CDR2 is FVKESK. The CDR3 covers 13 residues. CDR3 DNA: TGTGCCAGCAGCCCCCAACCCACCTACGAGCAGTACTTC. Amino acid sequence: CASSPQPTYEQYF.

This rearrangement joins TRBV7-9 to TRBJ2-7, with 13 bases that match TRBD2. Unmatched junction bases numbered 4, after V lost 3 bases and J lost 5 bases. Germline-derived CDR1 and CDR2 are SEHNR and FQNEAQ (reference sequence). The CDR3 consists of 15 residues. DNA of the CDR3: TGTGCCAGCAGCTTGGACGGACTAGCGGGAGACGAGCAGTACTTC. This codes for CASSLDGLAGDEQYF.

The genes are TRBV18 and TRBJ1-5; 9 nucleotides align to TRBD1. Germline-derived CDR1 and CDR2 are KGHSH and LQKENI. This CDR3 has 16 amino acids. After removal of 3 bases from V and 6 bases from J, the junction contained 9 bases not matched to a gene. CDR3 loop: CASSPLPGQGSQPQHF. In nucleotides, the CDR3 is TGTGCCAGCTCACCTTTACCGGGACAGGGTTCTCAGCCCCAGCATTTT. The variable domain in full, completed from reference TRBV18 and TRBJ1-5, reads NAGVMQNPRHLVRRRGQEARLRCSPMKGHSHVYWYRQLPEEGLKFMVYLQKENIIDESGMPKERFSAEFPKEGPSILRIQQVVRGDSAAYFCASSPLPGQGSQPQHFGDGTRLSIL.

J is TRBJ2-3 and V is TRBV14; D possibly corresponds to TRBD2 (5 bases). The V end was cut by 2 bases, the J end by 8 bases, with 11 bases between. Germline V gives CDR1 SGHDN, CDR2 FVKESK. The CDR3 covers 13 residues. CDR3 protein: CASSQKLGGTQYF. For the CDR3, the DNA is TGTGCCAGCAGCCAAAAACTAGGCGGTACGCAGTATTTT.

This clone was seen once. The chain links TRBV6-6 to TRBJ1-6; TRBD1 agrees at 7 bases. The CDR3 is 16 residues long. Germline V gene lookup returns CDR1 MNHNY and CDR2 SVGAGI (reference sequence). V dropped 0 bases and J dropped 7; count of bases not matched to a gene: 6. CDR3 loop: CASSYSSGTANSPLHF. CDR3 in DNA: TGTGCCAGCAGTTACTCCTCCGGGACAGCAAATTCACCCCTCCACTTT.

With regard to this clone: The CDR3 does not end in the conserved phenylalanine or tryptophan, so this is likely a read error. No DNA is shown, since the ends of the CDR3 on it are uncertain; the CDR3 is the one TCRdb lists. The chain joins TRBV20-1 to TRBJ2-7; TRBD1 reflects the table's D call only, with no check against the DNA. Germline V gene lookup returns CDR1 DFQATT and CDR2 SNEGSKA (reference sequence). The CDR3 length equals 11 residues, ends included. CDR3 in amino acids: CSASPRGAPVI.

The rearrangement uses TRBV5-1 and TRBJ1-2, with D perhaps TRBD1 (5 bases). The germline gives CDR1 SGHRS, CDR2 YFSETQ. Trimming took 4 bases from V and 1 from J, leaving 17 bases between them. The CDR3 is 16 amino acids. In DNA form, the CDR3 reads TGCGCCAGCAGCCCCGGGACCGACATTATTAACTATGGCTACACCTTC. It encodes CASSPGTDIINYGYTF.

The chain is built from TRBV25-1 and TRBJ1-2; no definite D call. V was clipped by 3 bases and J by 4 bases, with 3 bases between them. CDR3 length: 11 amino acids. The germline gives CDR1 MGHDK, CDR2 SYGVNS. CDR3 sequence reads: CASSDTYGYTF. Here the CDR3 DNA reads TGTGCCAGCAGTGACACCTATGGCTACACCTTC.

The chain uses TRBV28 and TRBJ1-1; D remains unclear. CDR1 is MDHEN, CDR2 SYDVKM, per germline. Trimming took 2 bases from V and 3 from J, leaving 13 bases between them. The CDR3 extends over 15 amino acids. The DNA for the CDR3 is TGTGCCAGCAGTTTAATCGCCGTTCGATACACTGAAGCTTTCTTT. It yields the protein CASSLIAVRYTEAFF.

The chain links TRBV5-4 to TRBJ2-7; 8 bases align to TRBD1. Trimming took 5 bases from V and 0 from J; bases not matched to a gene: 4. This CDR3 region has 14 residues. CDR1 SGHNT and CDR2 YYREEE come from the germline V gene (reference sequence). CDR3 amino acids: CASSSGTGSYEQYF. The CDR3 DNA is TGTGCCAGCAGTTCCGGGACAGGCTCCTACGAGCAGTACTTC. Full variable domain (remainder filled in from reference TRBV5-4 and TRBJ2-7): ETGVTQSPTHLIKTRGQQVTLRCSSQSGHNTVSWYQQALGQGPQFIFQYYREEENGRGNFPPRFSGLQFPNYSSELNVNALELDDSALYLCASSSGTGSYEQYFGPGTRLTVT.

The V gene is TRBV25-1, the J gene TRBJ2-3, with 9 bases identical to TRBD2. The CDR3 sequence is 16 residues long. Trimming cost V 7 bases and J 1 base; bases outside gene matches: 9. CDR1 MGHDK and CDR2 SYGVNS come from the germline V gene. This chain's CDR3 is CASTPRGGRGTDTQYF. As DNA, the CDR3 is TGTGCCAGCACTCCACGGGGCGGGAGGGGCACAGATACGCAGTATTTT. The full variable domain, in which reference TRBV25-1 and TRBJ2-3 provide the parts outside the CDR3, is EADIYQTPRYLVIGTGKKITLECSQTMGHDKMYWYQQDPGMELHLIHYSYGVNSTEKGDLSSESTVSRIRTEHFPLTLESARPSHTSQYLCASTPRGGRGTDTQYFGPGTRLTVL.

The genes are TRBV18 and TRBJ1-2, with D possibly matching TRBD1 (6 bases). V was shortened by 2 bases and J by 7 bases, with 11 bases between the two germline ends. This CDR3 is built from 13 residues. Germline lookup yields CDR1 KGHSH and CDR2 LQKENI. Written as DNA, the CDR3 is TGTGCCAGCTCACCAGAGGACAGATTTGGCTACACCTTC. This sequence encodes CASSPEDRFGYTF.

The chain carries TRBV5-1 and TRBJ1-4; 9 bases are a match to TRBD1. CDR1 SGHRS and CDR2 YFSETQ come from the germline V gene. The CDR3 is 14 residues long. V lost 4 bases and J lost 6; bases outside the gene matches: 4. The DNA of the CDR3 is TGCGCCAGCAGCCCGCGGACAGGGGATGAAAAACTGTTTTTT. The encoded protein is CASSPRTGDEKLFF. The full variable domain, completed using reference TRBV5-1 and TRBJ1-4, is KAGVTQTPRYLIKTRGQQVTLSCSPISGHRSVSWYQQTPGQGLQFLFEYFSETQRNKGNFPGRFSGRQFSNSRSEMNVSTLELGDSALYLCASSPRTGDEKLFFGSGTQLSVL.

The rearrangement uses TRBV6-6 and TRBJ2-7; D unresolved. V shed 0 bases and J shed 4 bases, with 7 bases lying between them. Per the germline V gene, CDR1 is MNHNY and CDR2 is SVGAGI (reference sequence). CDR3 length equals 13 residues. For the CDR3, the DNA is TGTGCCAGCAGTTACTCGATAGGATACGAGCAGTACTTC. This encodes CASSYSIGYEQYF.

The CDR3 reads CASSVIGAGELFF. The CDR3 region has the DNA TGCGCCAGCTCAGTGATAGGGGCCGGGGAGCTGTTTTTT. The genes are TRBV10-1 and TRBJ2-2; weak D call: TRBD1 (5 bases). CDR1 is WNHNN and CDR2 is SYGVQD in the germline V gene (reference sequence). The V and J ends lost 8 bases and 6 bases respectively, with 13 bases between them. The CDR3 consists of 13 residues.

The chain uses TRBV11-2 and TRBJ2-1; possibly TRBD2 for D (6 bases). Germline V CDR1 and CDR2: SGHAT, FQNNGV. The CDR3 consists of 16 residues. Deletions cut 3 bases from V and 8 bases from J, with 20 bases between. The CDR3 DNA is TGTGCCAGCAGCTTCAATGGGGCGGGATCGTATTATGAGCAGTTCTTC. Amino acids: CASSFNGAGSYYEQFF.

This chain uses TRBV30 with TRBJ2-3; D is possibly TRBD2 (5 bases). The CDR3 totals 12 residues. V lost 3 bases and J lost 4, with 8 bases in between. Germline assignment: CDR1 GTSNPN and CDR2 SVGIG (reference sequence). The CDR3 region has the DNA TGTGCCTGGAGGGATAGCGCAGATACGCAGTATTTT. The encoded protein is CAWRDSADTQYF.

V usage is TRBV10-3 and J usage is TRBJ2-1; D possibly corresponds to TRBD2 (6 bases). The CDR3 contains 13 residues. Germline V gene sequence: CDR1 ENHRY, CDR2 SYGVKD. Trimming shortened V by 8 bases and J by 4 bases, and 12 bases separated the two germline ends. The chain's CDR3 is CAIGEARYNEQFF. For the CDR3, the DNA is TGTGCCATCGGGGAGGCCCGATACAATGAGCAGTTCTTC.

The chain joins TRBV4-2 to TRBJ2-4; D gene unclear. V was shortened by 4 bases and J by 1 base, with 11 bases between the two germline ends. From germline, CDR1 is LGHNA and CDR2 YNFKEQ. There are 15 residues in the CDR3. CDR3 protein: CASSPGRLAKNIQYF. CDR3 bases: TGTGCCAGCAGCCCCGGACGGCTTGCCAAAAACATTCAGTACTTC.

The rearrangement joins TRBV28 to TRBJ1-5; D might be TRBD1 (6 bases). CDR1 MDHEN and CDR2 SYDVKM come from the germline V gene. The CDR3 contains 16 residues. With 2 bases removed from V and 4 bases from J, the gap between germline ends came to 15 bases. This CDR3 is CASSLRAGAGNQPQHF. The CDR3 bases are TGTGCCAGCAGTTTAAGGGCGGGGGCCGGGAATCAGCCCCAGCATTTT.

The chain has TRBV25-1 and TRBJ2-1; 9 nucleotides line up with TRBD2. The germline V gene has CDR1 MGHDK and CDR2 SYGVNS. With 7 bases clipped from V and 5 bases from J, the junction kept 12 bases outside the gene matches. The CDR3 is 16 residues long. The CDR3 spells CASIDIAGESNNEQFF. The CDR3, as DNA: TGTGCCAGCATCGACATAGCGGGAGAGTCAAACAATGAGCAGTTCTTC.